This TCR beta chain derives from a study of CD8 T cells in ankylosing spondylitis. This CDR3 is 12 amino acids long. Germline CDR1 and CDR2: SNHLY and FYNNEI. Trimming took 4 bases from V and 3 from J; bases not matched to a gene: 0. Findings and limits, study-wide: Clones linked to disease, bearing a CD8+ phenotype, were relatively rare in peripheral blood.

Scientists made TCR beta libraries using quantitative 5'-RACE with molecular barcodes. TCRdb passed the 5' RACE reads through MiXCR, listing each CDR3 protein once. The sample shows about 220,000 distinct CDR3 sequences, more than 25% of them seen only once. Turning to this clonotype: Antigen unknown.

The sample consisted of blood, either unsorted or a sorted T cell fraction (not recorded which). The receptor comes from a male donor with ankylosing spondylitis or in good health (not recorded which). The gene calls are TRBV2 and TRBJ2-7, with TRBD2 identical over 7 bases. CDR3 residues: CASSASGYEQYF. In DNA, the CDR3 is TGTGCCAGCAGTGCTAGCGGCTACGAGCAGTACTTC.